This record looks at one TCR beta chain sequence and its context. Losses at the gene ends were 4 bases for V and 7 bases for J; bases not matched to a gene: 9. Germline CDR1 GTSNPN, CDR2 SVGIG (reference sequence). CDR3 length equals 14 residues. This entry comes from a study of T-cell reconstitution after alpha-beta-depleted transplantation in children. Unique molecular identifiers were used to barcode this TCRbeta library. TCRdb analysed the PCR reads with MiXCR anew, one entry per CDR3 protein. Counted here are some 500,000 distinct CDR3 sequences, 15% to 20% occurring once; the ten biggest clones make up 2.5% to 3.5%.

The receptor's source is a human donor who donated a stem cell graft to a child with acute lymphoblastic leukemia. The starting material was PBMCs from the stem cell graft donor, obtained from the stem cell graft. V gene TRBV30 combines with J gene TRBJ1-1; the match to TRBD1 covers 10 bases. CDR3 sequence reads: CAWNRDRGNFEAFF. The DNA of the CDR3 is TGTGCCTGGAATAGGGACAGGGGAAATTTTGAAGCTTTCTTT.